This T cell receptor (beta chain) was identified in a study of human T cells and chemical hapten exposure. General observations from the study: Among expanded TCRs, significantly more large CDR3 similarity clusters formed than among controls.

Time point described: patch test 2, 6 weeks after DPC sensitization. The treatment: therapeutic diphenylcyclopropenone sensitization with weekly scalp DPC. In every case, blood was obtained before the patch test was applied. The sample holds many counts of this clonotype. Its antigen remains unknown. Each CDR3 protein gets one entry after TCRdb re-called the RACE reads with MiXCR. The table shows over 35,000 distinct CDR3 sequences, with around 9% occurring only once. The clonotype comes from a woman between 40 and 55 years old with alopecia areata. Some clones in this sample may be carry-over from other donors' samples. This specimen consisted of whole blood, obtained in connection with sensitization to the hapten diphenylcyclopropenone (DPC).

The CDR3 sequence is CASSRNWNSNQPQHF. CDR3 DNA sequence: TGTGCCAGCAGCCGTAACTGGAATAGCAATCAGCCCCAGCATTTT. The gene calls are TRBV3-1 and TRBJ1-5; no firm D call. The CDR3 covers 15 residues. Trimming took off 4 bases at V and 0 bases at J, with 10 bases between the two ends. Germline lookup yields CDR1 LGHDT and CDR2 YNNKEL (reference sequence).